The 26 T cell receptor beta chains below come from one sample, sequenced in a study of cytomegalovirus exposure and HLA in healthy donors. TCRdb's copy holds only in-frame clones and misses some; the assay was immunoSEQ multiplex PCR. The sample comprises around 150,000 clones, around nine tenths of which are singletons, and 2.5% to 4% rests with the top ten. Sequenced sample: PBMCs. These receptors were taken from a woman aged 18-29 years in good health and CMV-seropositive.

The chain joins TRBV7-9 to TRBJ2-3; 7 bases are shared with TRBD2. The V gene end was trimmed by 1 base and the J gene end by 4 bases; junction bases not matched to a gene: 14. CDR3 length: 18 residues. Germline V gene data show CDR1 as SEHNR and CDR2 as FQNEAQ (reference sequence). CDR3 coding DNA: TGTGCCAGCAGCTTAGACCCCTCGGCGGGAGAAGGGTCAGATACGCAGTATTTT. This sequence encodes CASSLDPSAGEGSDTQYF.

This chain uses TRBV2 with TRBJ1-5; D possibly corresponds to TRBD1 (5 bases). The CDR3 totals 14 residues. The V end was cut by 7 bases, the J end by 7 bases, with 17 bases between. CDR1 is SNHLY, CDR2 FYNNEI, per germline. The CDR3 loop is CASKVGQGGQPQHF. The CDR3 DNA follows: TGTGCCAGCAAGGTAGGGCAGGGAGGACAGCCCCAGCATTTT. Together with reference TRBV2 and TRBJ1-5, the CDR3 gives the full variable domain: EPEVTQTPSHQVTQMGQEVILRCVPISNHLYFYWYRQILGQKVEFLVSFYNNEISEKSEIFDDQFSVERPDGSNFTLKIRSTKLEDSAMYFCASKVGQGGQPQHFGDGTRLSIL.

The V call is TRBV10-3, the J call TRBJ1-5; TRBD1 agrees at 7 bases. The ends lost 6 bases at V and 3 bases at J; junction bases unmatched: 2. The CDR3 consists of 13 residues. CDR1 is ENHRY, CDR2 SYGVKD, per germline. The CDR3 sequence: CAISGTVNQPQHF. DNA for the CDR3: TGTGCCATCAGCGGGACAGTCAATCAGCCCCAGCATTTT.

V and J are TRBV19 and TRBJ2-3; 7 bases map to TRBD2. The CDR3 totals 15 residues. The V segment lost 5 bases and the J segment 1 base; nucleotides outside the gene matches: 6. Germline assignment: CDR1 LNHDA and CDR2 SQIVND (reference sequence). The CDR3 loop is CASSDQTSGTDTQYF. CDR3 DNA: TGTGCCAGTAGTGATCAAACTAGCGGCACAGATACGCAGTATTTT.

This clone was observed a few times. The V and J genes are TRBV5-1 and TRBJ1-2, with 7 positions matching TRBD1. Germline V lookup: CDR1 SGHRS, CDR2 YFSETQ. The CDR3 has 13 amino acids. V lost 1 base to trimming and J lost 5 bases; unmatched junction nucleotides: 2. The DNA for the CDR3 is TGCGCCAGCAGCTTGACAGGGGAGTATGGCTACACCTTC. Its translation: CASSLTGEYGYTF.

This chain links TRBV27 with TRBJ2-7; 9 positions match TRBD1. V gave up 3 bases and J gave up 1 base; unmatched junction bases: 1. CDR3 length: 14 amino acids. Per the germline V gene, CDR1 is MNHEY and CDR2 is SMNVEV (reference sequence). CDR3 protein: CASSFDRGSYEQYF. The CDR3 bases are TGTGCCAGCAGTTTCGACAGGGGGTCCTACGAGCAGTACTTC.

With respect to this clone: The sample contains more than one DNA sequence encoding this CDR3. V is TRBV9 and J is TRBJ2-1; D is undetermined. The CDR3 has 14 amino acids. Germline CDR1 SGDLS, CDR2 YYNGEE. V shed 5 bases and J shed 0 bases, with 9 bases lying between them. The CDR3, as DNA: TGTGCCAGCAGTCGTAGCTCCTCCTACAATGAGCAGTTCTTC. Its protein is CASSRSSSYNEQFF.

The CDR3 DNA sequence: TGCGCCAGCAGCCAAGGTCCAGGGGCGAATGTCTACGAGCAGTACTTC. Amino acid sequence: CASSQGPGANVYEQYF. The V and J genes are TRBV4-1 and TRBJ2-7; D perhaps matches TRBD1 (6 bases). Trimming removed 1 base from V and 3 bases from J, with 16 bases in between. Germline assignment: CDR1 MGHRA and CDR2 YSYEKL. This CDR3 has 16 amino acids.

The chain couples TRBV10-1 to TRBJ1-5; TRBD1 is a possible D gene (5 bases). Deletions cut 2 bases from V and 0 bases from J, with 8 bases between. The CDR3 has 15 amino acids. The germline V gene has CDR1 WNHNN and CDR2 SYGVQD (reference sequence). The CDR3 spells CASSEGGVSNQPQHF. The CDR3, as DNA: TGCGCCAGCAGTGAGGGGGGGGTTAGCAATCAGCCCCAGCATTTT.

The V call is TRBV30, the J call TRBJ2-5; TRBD2 is a possible D gene (6 bases). The CDR3 totals 13 residues. The germline V and J ends were trimmed by 0 bases and 5 bases, with 10 bases remaining between them. CDR1 and CDR2 (germline): GTSNPN, SVGIG (reference sequence). The CDR3 nucleotides read TGTGCCTGGAGTGTACTGGCGGGGGAGACCCAGTACTTC. This gives the protein CAWSVLAGETQYF.

This clone was picked up one time. The rearrangement joins TRBV2 to TRBJ2-5; TRBD1 might be the D (6 bases). Germline V gene lookup returns CDR1 SNHLY and CDR2 FYNNEI. Trimming removed 5 bases from V and 3 bases from J, with 10 bases in between. The CDR3 has 13 residues. The CDR3 sequence: CASSSGQKETQYF. CDR3 DNA sequence: TGTGCCAGCAGTTCAGGACAGAAAGAGACCCAGTACTTC.

The rearrangement joins TRBV4-3 to TRBJ1-2, with TRBD1 matching over 8 bases. V lost 2 bases, J lost 5 bases, and 10 bases stayed unmatched. Germline loops: CDR1 LGHNA, CDR2 YSLEER. The CDR3 spans 16 residues. The DNA of the CDR3 is TGCGCCAGCAGCCAAAGCAGGGGGCAAGCGGGGTATGGCTACACCTTC. It encodes CASSQSRGQAGYGYTF.

This chain uses TRBV6-1 with TRBJ2-5, with 10 bases identical to TRBD2. The junction had 11 bases not matched to a gene; V was cut back by 11 bases and J by 5 bases. The germline V gene encodes CDR1 MNHNS and CDR2 SASEGT. This CDR3 comprises 14 residues. As DNA, the CDR3 is TGTGCCGGGTCCACTAGCGGGACTGGGGAGACCCAGTACTTC. Protein product: CAGSTSGTGETQYF.

This sequence joins TRBV7-9 and TRBJ2-3; the D is unclear. The germline CDR1 and CDR2 sequences are SEHNR and FQNEAQ (reference sequence). CDR3 length equals 10 residues. Trimming pared 7 bases from V and 5 bases from J, leaving 4 bases between. The CDR3 loop reads CASTIDTQYF. The CDR3 DNA is TGTGCCAGCACTATAGATACGCAGTATTTT.

V and J are TRBV7-9 and TRBJ1-3; D might be TRBD1 (5 bases). Deletions cut 1 base from V and 6 bases from J, with 13 bases between. The CDR3 length is 15 residues. Germline CDR1 reads SEHNR; CDR2 reads FQNEAQ (reference sequence). The chain's CDR3 is CASSLEGQAENTIYF. Here the CDR3 DNA reads TGTGCCAGCAGCTTAGAGGGGCAGGCCGAAAACACCATATATTTT.

V gene TRBV6-6 combines with J gene TRBJ1-1; 12 bases match TRBD1. V shed 5 bases and J 4 bases; nucleotides not matched to a gene: 8. The CDR3 runs 16 residues. Germline V gene data show CDR1 as MNHNY and CDR2 as SVGAGI (reference sequence). This chain's CDR3 is CASSTGTGGWSTEAFF. In nucleotides, the CDR3 is TGTGCCAGCAGTACCGGGACAGGGGGCTGGAGCACTGAAGCTTTCTTT.

This clone occurred once. The chain couples TRBV7-8 to TRBJ2-7, with 9 bases aligning to TRBD2. Losses at the gene ends were 1 base for V and 0 bases for J; bases not matched to a gene: 4. The CDR3 runs to 16 residues. CDR1 and CDR2 from the germline V gene are SGHVS and FQNEAQ. DNA of the CDR3: TGTGCCAGCAGCTTAGGGGCGGGAGGGCTCTCCTACGAGCAGTACTTC. Encoded protein: CASSLGAGGLSYEQYF.

The CDR3 is CASSSRQGAHNEQFF. Written as DNA, the CDR3 is TGTGCCAGTAGTTCCCGGCAGGGGGCCCACAATGAGCAGTTCTTC. The chain carries TRBV19 and TRBJ2-1, with 8 bases aligning to TRBD1. J gave up 5 bases and V 5 bases, and 8 bases lay outside the gene matches. CDR3 size: 15 residues. Germline CDR1 and CDR2: LNHDA and SQIVND (reference sequence). The full variable domain, its missing parts supplied by reference TRBV19 and TRBJ2-1, is DGGITQSPKYLFRKEGQNVTLSCEQNLNHDAMYWYRQDPGQGLRLIYYSQIVNDFQKGDIAEGYSVSREKKESFPLTVTSAQKNPTAFYLCASSSRQGAHNEQFFGPGTRLTVL.

The V call is TRBV6-1, the J call TRBJ2-1; the D is unclear. This CDR3 region has 13 residues. V was shortened by 4 bases and J by 6 bases, with 10 bases between the two germline ends. Germline assignment: CDR1 MNHNS and CDR2 SASEGT. CDR3 sequence: CASSVDISNEQFF. DNA for the CDR3: TGTGCCAGCAGTGTTGACATCAGCAATGAGCAGTTCTTC.

This chain links TRBV2 with TRBJ1-1, with TRBD1 identical over 7 bases. CDR1 and CDR2 (germline): SNHLY, FYNNEI. The CDR3 covers 13 residues. The V gene end was trimmed by 6 bases and the J gene end by 1 base; junction bases not matched to a gene: 2. CDR3 region: CASRGDRNTEAFF. The CDR3 DNA reads TGTGCCAGCAGAGGGGACAGGAACACTGAAGCTTTCTTT.

This rearrangement joins TRBV5-4 to TRBJ2-7; 7 nucleotides line up with TRBD2. Losses at the gene ends were 0 bases for V and 8 bases for J; bases not matched to a gene: 5. Germline lookup yields CDR1 SGHNT and CDR2 YYREEE (reference sequence). The length of the CDR3 is 13 residues. CDR3 sequence: CASSLAGTIKQYF. DNA for the CDR3: TGTGCCAGCAGCTTGGCGGGGACTATAAAGCAGTACTTC.

The chain couples TRBV2 to TRBJ1-1; 8 bases match TRBD1. J gave up 5 bases and V 7 bases, and 6 bases lay outside the gene matches. Germline CDR1 is SNHLY and CDR2 is FYNNEI. This CDR3 contains 13 residues. The CDR3 protein is CASTLTGATEAFF. Here the CDR3 DNA reads TGTGCCAGCACCCTGACAGGGGCTACTGAAGCTTTCTTT.

This clone was detected once. The chain recombines TRBV13 with TRBJ2-1; the match to TRBD1 covers 10 bases. Looked up from germline, CDR1 is PRHDT and CDR2 is FYEKMQ (reference sequence). The CDR3 is 14 amino acids. The V and J ends lost 5 bases and 7 bases, in that order; junction bases with no gene match: 5. The CDR3 is CASSTWTGGNEQFF. In nucleotides, the CDR3 is TGTGCCAGCAGCACTTGGACAGGGGGAAATGAGCAGTTCTTC.

This chain joins TRBV19 and TRBJ2-5; TRBD1 aligns across 8 bases. J was trimmed by 4 bases and V by 3 bases; bases with no gene match: 7. Germline assignment: CDR1 LNHDA and CDR2 SQIVND (reference sequence). This CDR3 spans 15 amino acids. For the CDR3, the DNA is TGTGCCAGTAGTATGTTAACAGGGGGACGAGAGACCCAGTACTTC. Translating gives CASSMLTGGRETQYF.

This rearrangement joins TRBV15 to TRBJ2-1; TRBD2 aligns across 11 bases. In germline, CDR1 is LNHNV, CDR2 YYDKDF (reference sequence). V gave up 6 bases and J gave up 7 bases; unmatched junction bases: 8. This CDR3 spans 15 amino acids. The CDR3 loop is CATRSTSGSKNEQFF. As DNA, the CDR3 is TGTGCCACCAGAAGCACTAGCGGGAGTAAGAATGAGCAGTTCTTC. The whole variable domain, filled in from reference TRBV15 and TRBJ2-1, reads DAMVIQNPRYQVTQFGKPVTLSCSQTLNHNVMYWYQQKSSQAPKLLFHYYDKDFNNEADTPDNFQSRRPNTSFCFLDIRSPGLGDTAMYLCATRSTSGSKNEQFFGPGTRLTVL.

The genes are TRBV9 and TRBJ2-3; 11 bases are shared with TRBD2. The CDR3 contains 16 residues. The germline CDR1 and CDR2 sequences are SGDLS and YYNGEE. The junction had 9 bases not matched to a gene; V was cut back by 0 bases and J by 9 bases. The CDR3 here is CASSVVAGGPVDTQYF. The CDR3 bases are TGTGCCAGCAGCGTAGTAGCGGGAGGGCCGGTAGACACGCAGTATTTT. The full variable domain, with the rest looked up from reference TRBV9 and TRBJ2-3, is DSGVTQTPKHLITATGQRVTLRCSPRSGDLSVYWYQQSLDQGLQFLIQYYNGEERAKGNILERFSAQQFPDLHSELNLSSLELGDSALYFCASSVVAGGPVDTQYFGPGTRLTVL.